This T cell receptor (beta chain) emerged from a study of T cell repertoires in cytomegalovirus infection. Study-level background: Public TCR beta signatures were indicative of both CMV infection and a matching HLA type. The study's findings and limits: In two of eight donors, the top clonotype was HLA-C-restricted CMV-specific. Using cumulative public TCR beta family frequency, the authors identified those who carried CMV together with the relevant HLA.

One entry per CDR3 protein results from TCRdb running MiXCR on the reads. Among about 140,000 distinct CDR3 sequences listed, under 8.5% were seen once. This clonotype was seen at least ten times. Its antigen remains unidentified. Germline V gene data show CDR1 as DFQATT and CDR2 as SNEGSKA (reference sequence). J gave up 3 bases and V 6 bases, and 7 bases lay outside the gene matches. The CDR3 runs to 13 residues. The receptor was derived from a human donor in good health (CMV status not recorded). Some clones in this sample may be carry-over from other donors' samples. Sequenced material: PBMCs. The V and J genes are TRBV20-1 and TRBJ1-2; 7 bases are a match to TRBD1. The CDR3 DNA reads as TGCAGTGCAAGACAGGGAAGGGACTATGGCTACACCTTC. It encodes CSARQGRDYGYTF.